The subject of this entry is one T cell receptor beta chain. As yet, its antigen is unknown. This record comes from a study of T cells after yellow fever vaccination. Study results and limitations: CD4 and CD8 compartments shared a small share of clonotypes. Among primary-vaccination clones, most reappeared after the booster, at 95% to 96% for CD4 and 88% for CD8.

In TCRdb, the 5' RACE reads were re-called with MiXCR into one record per CDR3 protein. The sample contains hundreds of thousands of distinct CDR3 sequences, around 3.6% of which appear only once. This CDR3 has 13 residues. The sequencing used PBMCs, collected on the day of the yellow fever booster vaccination. This chain uses TRBV21-1 with TRBJ2-5; the table's D call TRBD1 went unverified against the DNA. TRBV21-1 is termed a pseudogene. The receptor was isolated from a man aged 18 to 29 who received the YFV17D yellow fever vaccine. The CDR3 region has the DNA TGTGCCAGCACCCCTTTGAGACGGGAGACCCAGTACTTC. Encoded protein: CASTPLRRETQYF.